These 9 T cell receptor beta chains originate from one sample sequenced in a study of T cell clones after liver transplantation. Sequencing was performed with immunoSEQ multiplex PCR; in TCRdb, only in-frame clones are kept and a portion is missing. The sample lists fewer than 110,000 clones; around 80% were seen once. Sequencing used CD4+ T cells from blood, obtained approximately 43 months after liver transplant. All receptors derive from a human patient who received a liver transplant. Some T cells may be provided by the graft donor.

The V gene is TRBV4-1, the J gene TRBJ2-5, with a possible D match to TRBD2 (6 bases). The CDR3 sequence is 15 residues long. The V gene lost 0 bases and the J gene lost 5 bases, with 13 bases spanning the gap. Germline CDR1 and CDR2: MGHRA and YSYEKL. CDR3 in amino acids: CASSQEGSGRETQYF. CDR3 nucleotide sequence: TGCGCCAGCAGCCAAGAGGGTAGCGGTCGGGAGACCCAGTACTTC.

CDR3 DNA sequence: TGTGCCATCAGCCGGACAGGGGCGAACACTGAAGCTTTCTTT. It yields the protein CAISRTGANTEAFF. The genes are TRBV10-3 and TRBJ1-1, with 9 bases lining up with TRBD1. Trimming took 6 bases from V and 1 from J; bases not matched to a gene: 3. Germline V gives CDR1 ENHRY, CDR2 SYGVKD. The CDR3 loop spans 14 amino acids.

V usage is TRBV7-9 and J usage is TRBJ1-1; a weak D match, TRBD1 (5 bases). In germline, CDR1 is SEHNR, CDR2 FQNEAQ (reference sequence). This CDR3 spans 14 amino acids. V shed 2 bases and J shed 6 bases, with 13 bases lying between them. CDR3: CASSLTGVGSEAFF. As DNA, the CDR3 is TGTGCCAGCAGCTTAACGGGGGTAGGATCTGAAGCTTTCTTT.

The gene calls are TRBV7-8 and TRBJ1-5; no definite D call. The CDR3 is 13 amino acids. Trimming took 2 bases from V and 9 from J, leaving 11 bases between them. Germline lookup yields CDR1 SGHVS and CDR2 FQNEAQ. The CDR3 sequence is CASSLQEKAPQHF. DNA of the CDR3: TGTGCCAGCAGCTTACAGGAAAAGGCGCCCCAGCATTTT.

The chain is built from TRBV6-1 and TRBJ2-7; D possibly matches TRBD1 or TRBD2 (6 bases each). The CDR3 sequence is 15 residues long. Trimming took 6 bases from V and 0 from J, leaving 15 bases between them. Germline V gives CDR1 MNHNS, CDR2 SASEGT. DNA of the CDR3: TGTGCCAGCAGACTAGGCGGGACAAACTCCTACGAGCAGTACTTC. This gives the protein CASRLGGTNSYEQYF.

In its sample, this clone was seen a few times. Different DNA sequences within this sample yield the same CDR3. V usage is TRBV21-1 and J usage is TRBJ1-1. TRBV21-1 is designated a pseudogene. This CDR3 region has 14 residues. The CDR3 DNA reads TGTGCCAGCAGCAAAGAGAGGATGAACACTGAAGCTTTCTTT. This encodes CASSKERMNTEAFF.

This clone was found many times. The genes are TRBV5-1 and TRBJ2-7, with D possibly TRBD2 on 5 matching bases. Germline V lookup: CDR1 SGHRS, CDR2 YFSETQ. Trimming cost V 4 bases and J 3 bases, with 11 bases left between them. The CDR3 consists of 13 residues. CDR3 amino acids: CASSPDSLYEQYF. In nucleotides, the CDR3 is TGCGCCAGCAGCCCGGACTCCCTCTACGAGCAGTACTTC.

This chain uses TRBV19 with TRBJ2-1; 8 bases align to TRBD2. The CDR3 consists of 14 residues. J gave up 8 bases and V 3 bases, and 6 bases lay outside the gene matches. CDR1 LNHDA and CDR2 SQIVND come from the germline V gene (reference sequence). The CDR3 region has the DNA TGTGCCAGTAGTATCGGGAGGGCCTTATATGAGCAGTTCTTC. Translating it yields CASSIGRALYEQFF.

The rearrangement uses TRBV4-1 and TRBJ1-3; D may be TRBD1 (5 bases). This CDR3 spans 17 amino acids. V lost 1 base and J 0 bases, leaving 13 bases between the germline ends. Germline CDR1 reads MGHRA; CDR2 reads YSYEKL. CDR3 in amino acids: CASSQASAGVSGNTIYF. The CDR3 bases are TGCGCCAGCAGCCAAGCTAGCGCGGGGGTCTCTGGAAACACCATATATTTT.